One sample yielded the 5 T cell receptor beta chains listed below, sequenced in a study of blood T cell repertoires in COVID-19. Repertoires were generated with immunoSEQ multiplex PCR, while TCRdb's copy carries only in-frame clones and drops some. Altogether about 150,000 clones are present, approximately 82% being singletons, with the ten largest covering about 8.9%. The sample was peripheral blood. The receptors stem from a woman aged 45-59 years with acute or convalescent COVID-19.

The chain employs TRBV14 and TRBJ1-6; the D is unclear. Germline lookup yields CDR1 SGHDN and CDR2 FVKESK. The CDR3 is 17 residues long. V dropped 3 bases and J dropped 0 bases, with 12 bases sitting between them. The CDR3 protein is CASSHKKESSYNSPLHF. In DNA form, the CDR3 reads TGTGCCAGCAGCCACAAGAAGGAGAGCTCCTATAATTCACCCCTCCACTTT.

V and J are TRBV7-2 and TRBJ2-7; a weak D match, TRBD2 (7 bases). CDR3 size: 16 residues. Per the germline V gene, CDR1 is SGHTA and CDR2 is FQGNSA. V was pared by 1 base and J by 6 bases, with 19 bases between. The CDR3 reads CASSLGSAGASGEQYF. CDR3 DNA sequence: TGTGCCAGCAGCTTAGGATCTGCGGGGGCTTCGGGCGAGCAGTACTTC.

The J gene is TRBJ2-7, the V gene TRBV19; 8 bases line up with TRBD2. Germline trimming cut 6 bases from V and 2 bases from J; bases unmatched to any gene: 9. CDR1 LNHDA and CDR2 SQIVND come from the germline V gene (reference sequence). The length of the CDR3 is 15 residues. The chain's CDR3 is CASRMGLAGPYEQYF. DNA of the CDR3: TGTGCCAGTAGAATGGGCCTAGCGGGCCCCTACGAGCAGTACTTC. Full variable domain (rest looked up from reference TRBV19 and TRBJ2-7): DGGITQSPKYLFRKEGQNVTLSCEQNLNHDAMYWYRQDPGQGLRLIYYSQIVNDFQKGDIAEGYSVSREKKESFPLTVTSAQKNPTAFYLCASRMGLAGPYEQYFGPGTRLTVT.

The rearrangement links TRBV28 to TRBJ2-7; 7 bases agree with TRBD2. This CDR3 spans 15 amino acids. Germline-derived CDR1 and CDR2 are MDHEN and SYDVKM. J was trimmed by 8 bases and V by 6 bases; bases with no gene match: 16. CDR3 sequence reads: CASRRDSGQIIKQYF. The DNA for the CDR3 is TGTGCCAGCAGACGCGATAGCGGGCAAATTATCAAGCAGTACTTC.

The chain recombines TRBV2 with TRBJ1-6; 9 nucleotides agree with TRBD1. Unmatched junction bases numbered 10, after V lost 4 bases and J lost 6 bases. Germline values: CDR1 SNHLY, CDR2 FYNNEI. The CDR3 sequence is 17 residues long. CDR3 nucleotide sequence: TGTGCCAGCAGTGGACGTAGGCTGGGACAGGGTAATTCACCCCTCCACTTT. Amino acids: CASSGRRLGQGNSPLHF.